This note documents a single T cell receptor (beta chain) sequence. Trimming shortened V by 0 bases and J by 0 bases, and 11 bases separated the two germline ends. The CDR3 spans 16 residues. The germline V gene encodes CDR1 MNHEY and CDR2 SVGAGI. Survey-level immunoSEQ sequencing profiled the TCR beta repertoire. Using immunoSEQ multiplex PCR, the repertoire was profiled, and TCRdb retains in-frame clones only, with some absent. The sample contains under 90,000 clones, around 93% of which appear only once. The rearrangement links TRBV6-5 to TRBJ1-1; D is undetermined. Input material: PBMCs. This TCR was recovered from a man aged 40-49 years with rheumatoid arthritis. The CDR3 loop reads CASSYSEGFMNTEAFF. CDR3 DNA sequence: TGTGCCAGCAGTTACTCGGAGGGATTTATGAACACTGAAGCTTTCTTT.